This T cell receptor beta chain was sequenced during a study of blood T cell repertoires in COVID-19. Study information: Donors in the United States, Italy and Spain gave samples during acute or convalescent COVID-19. PBMCs, B-cell-depleted T cells, or T cells provided the cDNA or gDNA that made up the material.

This CDR3 region has 15 residues. Trimming cost V 3 bases and J 5 bases; bases outside gene matches: 5. Germline loops: CDR1 SGDLS, CDR2 YYNGEE. As handled by the study authors: Nucleated cell counts were estimated from reference gene primer amplification. Assay used: immunoSEQ multiplex PCR; TCRdb lists only in-frame clones, some missing. D and trimming were read from the DNA, whereas the V and J calls and clone size are those reported in that table. The sample lists about 140,000 clones, around 76% seen once, with over 10% in the top ten. The sequence derives from a man older than 75 with acute or convalescent COVID-19. The rearrangement joins TRBV9 to TRBJ2-1, with 10 bases identical to TRBD2. Sequences were obtained from peripheral blood. CDR3 residues: CASSALAGDNNEQFF. The DNA of the CDR3 is TGTGCCAGCAGCGCCCTAGCGGGGGATAACAATGAGCAGTTCTTC.